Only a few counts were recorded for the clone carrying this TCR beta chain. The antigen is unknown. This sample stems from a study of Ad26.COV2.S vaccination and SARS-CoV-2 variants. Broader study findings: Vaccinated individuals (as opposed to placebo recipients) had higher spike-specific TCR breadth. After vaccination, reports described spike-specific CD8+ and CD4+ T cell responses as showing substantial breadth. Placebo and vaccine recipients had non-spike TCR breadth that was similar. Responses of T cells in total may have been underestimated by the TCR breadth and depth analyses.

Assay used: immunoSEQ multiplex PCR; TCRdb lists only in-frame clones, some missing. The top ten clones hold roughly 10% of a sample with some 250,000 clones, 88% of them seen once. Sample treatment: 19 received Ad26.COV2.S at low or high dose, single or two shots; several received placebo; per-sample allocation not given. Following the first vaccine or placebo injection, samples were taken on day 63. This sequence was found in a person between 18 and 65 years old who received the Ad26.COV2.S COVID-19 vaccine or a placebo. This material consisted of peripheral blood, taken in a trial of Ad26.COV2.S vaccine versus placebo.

The CDR3 sequence is CASSSLAGGPTGELFF. For the CDR3, the DNA is TGTGCCAGCAGTTCACTAGCGGGGGGCCCCACCGGGGAGCTGTTTTTT. This chain connects TRBV6-2 or TRBV6-3 to TRBJ2-2; TRBD2 matches 12 bases. V lost 4 bases and J lost 4; bases outside the gene matches: 4. CDR3 length: 16 residues. The germline V gene has CDR1 MNHEY and CDR2 SVGEGT.